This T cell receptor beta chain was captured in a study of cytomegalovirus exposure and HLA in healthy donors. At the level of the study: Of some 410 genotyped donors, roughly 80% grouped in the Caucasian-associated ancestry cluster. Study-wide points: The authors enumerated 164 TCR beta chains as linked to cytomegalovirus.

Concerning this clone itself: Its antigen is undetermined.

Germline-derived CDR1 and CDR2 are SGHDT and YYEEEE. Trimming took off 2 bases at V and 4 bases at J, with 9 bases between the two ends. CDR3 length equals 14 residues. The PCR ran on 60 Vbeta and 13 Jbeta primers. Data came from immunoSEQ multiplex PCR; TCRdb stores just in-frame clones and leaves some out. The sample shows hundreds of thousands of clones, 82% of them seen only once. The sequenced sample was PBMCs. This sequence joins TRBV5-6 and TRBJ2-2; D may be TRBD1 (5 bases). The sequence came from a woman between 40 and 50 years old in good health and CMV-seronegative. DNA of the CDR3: TGTGCCAGCAGCTTCAGGGTTCGCACCGGGGAGCTGTTTTTT. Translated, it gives CASSFRVRTGELFF. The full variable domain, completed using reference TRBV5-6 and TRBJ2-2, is DAGVTQSPTHLIKTRGQQVTLRCSPKSGHDTVSWYQQALGQGPQFIFQYYEEEERQRGNFPDRFSGHQFPNYSSELNVNALLLGDSALYLCASSFRVRTGELFFGEGSRLTVL.